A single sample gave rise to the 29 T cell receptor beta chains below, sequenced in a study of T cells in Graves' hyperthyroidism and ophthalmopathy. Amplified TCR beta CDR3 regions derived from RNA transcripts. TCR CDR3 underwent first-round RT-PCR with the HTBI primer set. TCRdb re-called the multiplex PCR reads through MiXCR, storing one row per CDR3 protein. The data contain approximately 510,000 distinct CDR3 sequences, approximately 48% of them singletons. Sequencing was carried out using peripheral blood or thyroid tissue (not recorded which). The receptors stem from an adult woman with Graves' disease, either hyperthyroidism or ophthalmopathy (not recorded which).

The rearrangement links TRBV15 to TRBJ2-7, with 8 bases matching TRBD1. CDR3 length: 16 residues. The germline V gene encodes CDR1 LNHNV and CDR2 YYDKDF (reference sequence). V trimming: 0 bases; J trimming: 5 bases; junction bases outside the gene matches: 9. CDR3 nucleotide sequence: TGTGCCACCAGCAGAGATCGCACAGGGGGTCTGAACGAGCAGTACTTC. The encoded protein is CATSRDRTGGLNEQYF.

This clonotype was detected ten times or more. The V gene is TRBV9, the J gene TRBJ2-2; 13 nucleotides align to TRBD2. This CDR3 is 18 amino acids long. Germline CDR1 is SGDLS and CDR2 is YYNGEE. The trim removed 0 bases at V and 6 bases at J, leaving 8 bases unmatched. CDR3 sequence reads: CASSVDPLGLAGAGELFF. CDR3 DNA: TGTGCCAGCAGCGTAGACCCCCTCGGACTAGCGGGAGCCGGGGAGCTGTTTTTT.

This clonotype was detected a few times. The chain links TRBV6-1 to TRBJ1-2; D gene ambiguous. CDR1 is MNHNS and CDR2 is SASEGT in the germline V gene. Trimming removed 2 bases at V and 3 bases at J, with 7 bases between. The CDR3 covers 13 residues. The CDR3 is CASSELTDYGYTF. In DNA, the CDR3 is TGTGCCAGCAGTGAACTTACGGACTATGGCTACACCTTC.

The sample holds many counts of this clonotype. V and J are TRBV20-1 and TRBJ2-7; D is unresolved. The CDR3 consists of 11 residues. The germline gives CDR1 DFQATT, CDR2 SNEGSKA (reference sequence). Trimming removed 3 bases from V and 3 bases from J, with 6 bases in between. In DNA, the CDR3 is TGCAGTGCTAGTAGGGACTACGAGCAGTACTTC. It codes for CSASRDYEQYF.

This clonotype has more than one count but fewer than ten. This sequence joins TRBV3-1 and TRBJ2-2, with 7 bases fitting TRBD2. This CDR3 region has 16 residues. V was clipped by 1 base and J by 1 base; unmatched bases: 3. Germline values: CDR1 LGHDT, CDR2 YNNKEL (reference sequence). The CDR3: CASSQGLALNTGELFF. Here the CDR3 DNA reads TGTGCCAGCAGCCAAGGACTAGCCTTGAACACCGGGGAGCTGTTTTTT.

The CDR3: CASSQETTSGRAAGANVLTF. The CDR3 coding sequence is TGCGCCAGCAGCCAAGAAACGACTAGCGGGAGGGCCGCTGGGGCCAACGTCCTGACTTTC. The V call is TRBV4-1, the J call TRBJ2-6; 14 positions agree with TRBD2. The germline gives CDR1 MGHRA, CDR2 YSYEKL. The CDR3 has 20 residues. J was trimmed by 2 bases and V by 0 bases; bases with no gene match: 6.

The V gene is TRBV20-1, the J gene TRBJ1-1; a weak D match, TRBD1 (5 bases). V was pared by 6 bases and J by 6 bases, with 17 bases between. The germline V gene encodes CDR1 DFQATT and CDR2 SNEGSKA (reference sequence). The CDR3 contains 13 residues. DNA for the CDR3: TGCAGTGCCGATGGGCAGGGAGGGGCTGAAGCTTTCTTT. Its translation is CSADGQGGAEAFF.

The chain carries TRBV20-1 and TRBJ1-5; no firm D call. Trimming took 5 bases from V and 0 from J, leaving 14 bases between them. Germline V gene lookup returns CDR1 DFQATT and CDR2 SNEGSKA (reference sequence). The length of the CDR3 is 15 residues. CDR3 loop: CSASGSSPSNQPQHF. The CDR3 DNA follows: TGCAGTGCTTCCGGGTCTTCACCTAGCAATCAGCCCCAGCATTTT.

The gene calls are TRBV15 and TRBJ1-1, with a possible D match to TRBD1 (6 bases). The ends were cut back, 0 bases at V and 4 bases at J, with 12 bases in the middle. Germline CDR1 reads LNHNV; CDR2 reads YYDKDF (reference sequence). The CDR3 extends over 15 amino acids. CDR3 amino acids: CATSRDMGAVTEAFF. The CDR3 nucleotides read TGTGCCACCAGCAGAGATATGGGGGCAGTCACTGAAGCTTTCTTT.

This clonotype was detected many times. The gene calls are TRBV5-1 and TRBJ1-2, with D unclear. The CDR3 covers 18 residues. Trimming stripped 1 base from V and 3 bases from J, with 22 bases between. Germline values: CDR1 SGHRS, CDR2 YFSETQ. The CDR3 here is CASSLFSYGFGADYGYTF. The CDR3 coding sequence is TGCGCCAGCAGCTTGTTTTCTTACGGATTCGGAGCGGACTATGGCTACACCTTC.

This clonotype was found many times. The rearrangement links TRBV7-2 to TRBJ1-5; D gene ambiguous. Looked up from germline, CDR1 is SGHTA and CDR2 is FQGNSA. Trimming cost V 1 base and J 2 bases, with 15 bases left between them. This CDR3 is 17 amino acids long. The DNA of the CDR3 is TGTGCCAGCAGCTTAGGGATATACGGTGGAGGCAATCAGCCCCAGCATTTT. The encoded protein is CASSLGIYGGGNQPQHF.

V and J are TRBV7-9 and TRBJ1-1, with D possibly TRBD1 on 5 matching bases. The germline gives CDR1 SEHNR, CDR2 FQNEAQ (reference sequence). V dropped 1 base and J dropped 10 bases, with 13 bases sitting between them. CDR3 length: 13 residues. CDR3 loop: CASSLDAGRGAFF. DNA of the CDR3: TGTGCCAGCAGCTTAGACGCAGGGAGGGGAGCTTTCTTT.

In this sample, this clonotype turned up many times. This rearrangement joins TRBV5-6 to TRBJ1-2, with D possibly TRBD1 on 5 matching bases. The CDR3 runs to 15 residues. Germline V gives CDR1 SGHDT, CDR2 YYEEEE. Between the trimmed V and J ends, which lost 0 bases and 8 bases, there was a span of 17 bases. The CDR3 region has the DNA TGTGCCAGCAGCTTGGGCGCGGGATCCGGGGACGGCTACACCTTC. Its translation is CASSLGAGSGDGYTF.

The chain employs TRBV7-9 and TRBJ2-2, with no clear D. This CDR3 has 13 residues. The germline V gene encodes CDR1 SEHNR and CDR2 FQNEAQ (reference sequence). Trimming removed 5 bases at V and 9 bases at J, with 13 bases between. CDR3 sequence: CASSRPRARELFF. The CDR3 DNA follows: TGTGCCAGCAGCCGCCCACGAGCGAGGGAGCTGTTTTTT.

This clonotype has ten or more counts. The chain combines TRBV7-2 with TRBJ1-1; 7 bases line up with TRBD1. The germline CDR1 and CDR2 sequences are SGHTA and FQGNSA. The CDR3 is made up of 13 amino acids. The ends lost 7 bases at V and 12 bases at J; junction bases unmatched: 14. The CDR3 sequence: CASTKRGTAESFF. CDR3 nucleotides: TGTGCCAGCACCAAGCGGGGGACAGCCGAATCTTTCTTT.

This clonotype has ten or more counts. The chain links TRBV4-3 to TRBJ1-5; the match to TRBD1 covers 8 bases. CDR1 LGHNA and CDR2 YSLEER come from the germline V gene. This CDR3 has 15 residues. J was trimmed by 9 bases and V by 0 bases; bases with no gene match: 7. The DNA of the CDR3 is TGCGCCAGCAGCCAAGAGGGGACAGGTCATTGGCCCCAGCATTTT. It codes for CASSQEGTGHWPQHF.

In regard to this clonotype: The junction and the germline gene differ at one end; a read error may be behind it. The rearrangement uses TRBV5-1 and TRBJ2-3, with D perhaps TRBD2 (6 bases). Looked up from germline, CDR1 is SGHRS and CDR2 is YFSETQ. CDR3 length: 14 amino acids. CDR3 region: CAGSLGGGTDTQYF. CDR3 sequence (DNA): TGCGCCGGCAGCTTGGGGGGAGGCACAGATACGCAGTATTTT.

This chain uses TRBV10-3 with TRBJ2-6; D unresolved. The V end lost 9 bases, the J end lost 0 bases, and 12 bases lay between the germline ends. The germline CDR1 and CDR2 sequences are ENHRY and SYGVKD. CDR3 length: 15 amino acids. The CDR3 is CAIDAGRSGANVLTF. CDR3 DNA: TGTGCCATTGACGCTGGACGCTCTGGGGCCAACGTCCTGACTTTC.

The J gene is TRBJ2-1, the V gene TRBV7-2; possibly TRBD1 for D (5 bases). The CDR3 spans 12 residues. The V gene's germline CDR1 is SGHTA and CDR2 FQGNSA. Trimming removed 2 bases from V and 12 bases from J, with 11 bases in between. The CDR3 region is CASSLSGAWQFF. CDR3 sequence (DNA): TGTGCCAGCAGCTTAAGTGGGGCGTGGCAGTTCTTC.

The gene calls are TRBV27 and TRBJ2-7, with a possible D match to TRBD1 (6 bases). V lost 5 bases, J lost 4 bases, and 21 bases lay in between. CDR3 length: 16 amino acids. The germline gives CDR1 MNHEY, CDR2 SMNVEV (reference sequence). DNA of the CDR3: TGTGCCAGCAGTCGCTTATCCGGGACAATAGGGTACGAGCAGTACTTC. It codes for CASSRLSGTIGYEQYF.

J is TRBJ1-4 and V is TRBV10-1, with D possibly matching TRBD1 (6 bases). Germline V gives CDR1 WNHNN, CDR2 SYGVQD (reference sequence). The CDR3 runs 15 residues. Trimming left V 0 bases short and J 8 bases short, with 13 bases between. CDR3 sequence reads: CASSESRGVGEKLFF. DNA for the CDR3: TGCGCCAGCAGTGAGTCGAGGGGGGTTGGCGAAAAACTGTTTTTT.

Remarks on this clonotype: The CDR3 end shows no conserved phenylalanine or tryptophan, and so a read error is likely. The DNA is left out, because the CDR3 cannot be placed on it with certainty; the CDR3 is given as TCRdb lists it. CDR3 protein: CASSPGVFS. The V and J genes are TRBV5-6 and TRBJ1-1; the table assigns TRBD1, which was not confirmed against the DNA. Termini included, the CDR3 measures 9 amino acids. Germline lookup yields CDR1 SGHDT and CDR2 YYEEEE.

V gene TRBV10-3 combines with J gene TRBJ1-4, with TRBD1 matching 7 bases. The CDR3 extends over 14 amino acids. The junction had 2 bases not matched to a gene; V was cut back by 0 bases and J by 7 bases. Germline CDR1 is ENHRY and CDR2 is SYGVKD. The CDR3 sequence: CAISESTGTEKLFF. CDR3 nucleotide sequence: TGTGCCATCAGTGAGTCGACAGGGACTGAAAAACTGTTTTTT.

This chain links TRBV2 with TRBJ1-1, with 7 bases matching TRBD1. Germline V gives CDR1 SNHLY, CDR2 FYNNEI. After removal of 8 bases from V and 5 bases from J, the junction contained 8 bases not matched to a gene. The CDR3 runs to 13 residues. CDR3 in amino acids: CASGLRGQTEAFF. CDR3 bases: TGTGCCAGCGGATTGAGGGGACAGACTGAAGCTTTCTTT.

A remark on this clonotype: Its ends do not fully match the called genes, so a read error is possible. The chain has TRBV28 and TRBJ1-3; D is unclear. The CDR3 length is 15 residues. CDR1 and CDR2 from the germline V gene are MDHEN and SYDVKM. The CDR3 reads CASSLFAVSGNAIYF. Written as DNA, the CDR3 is TGTGCCAGCAGTTTATTCGCGGTTTCTGGAAACGCCATATATTTT.

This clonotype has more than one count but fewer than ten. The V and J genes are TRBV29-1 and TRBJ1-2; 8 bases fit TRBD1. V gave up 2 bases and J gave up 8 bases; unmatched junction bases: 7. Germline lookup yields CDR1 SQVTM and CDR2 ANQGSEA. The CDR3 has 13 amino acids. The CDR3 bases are TGCAGCGTTGAACCGGGACAGGCTACGGGCTACACCTTC. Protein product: CSVEPGQATGYTF.

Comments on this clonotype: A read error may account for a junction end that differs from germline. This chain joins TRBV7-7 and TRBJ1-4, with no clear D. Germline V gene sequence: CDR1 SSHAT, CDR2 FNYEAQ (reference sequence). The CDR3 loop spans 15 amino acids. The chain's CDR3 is CASSSEPAGREKLFF. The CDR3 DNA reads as TGTGCTAGCAGCTCCGAGCCCGCTGGGCGTGAAAAACTGTTTTTT.

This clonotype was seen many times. The CDR3 loop is CASSLRQDYGYTF. Written as DNA, the CDR3 is TGTGCCAGCAGCTTAAGACAGGACTATGGCTACACCTTC. This chain joins TRBV5-4 and TRBJ1-2; a possible D gene is TRBD1 (6 bases). Trimming took off 2 bases at V and 3 bases at J, with 8 bases between the two ends. The CDR3 runs to 13 residues. The V gene's germline CDR1 is SGHNT and CDR2 YYREEE (reference sequence). Full variable domain (rest looked up from reference TRBV5-4 and TRBJ1-2): ETGVTQSPTHLIKTRGQQVTLRCSSQSGHNTVSWYQQALGQGPQFIFQYYREEENGRGNFPPRFSGLQFPNYSSELNVNALELDDSALYLCASSLRQDYGYTFGSGTRLTVV.

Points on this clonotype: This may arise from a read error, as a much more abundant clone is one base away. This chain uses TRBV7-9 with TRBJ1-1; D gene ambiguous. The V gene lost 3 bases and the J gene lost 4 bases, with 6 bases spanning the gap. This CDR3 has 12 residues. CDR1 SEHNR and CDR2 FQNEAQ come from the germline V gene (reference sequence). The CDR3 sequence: CASSLPRTEAFF. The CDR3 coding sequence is TGTGCCAGCAGCTTGCCTCGCACTGAAGCTTTCTTT.